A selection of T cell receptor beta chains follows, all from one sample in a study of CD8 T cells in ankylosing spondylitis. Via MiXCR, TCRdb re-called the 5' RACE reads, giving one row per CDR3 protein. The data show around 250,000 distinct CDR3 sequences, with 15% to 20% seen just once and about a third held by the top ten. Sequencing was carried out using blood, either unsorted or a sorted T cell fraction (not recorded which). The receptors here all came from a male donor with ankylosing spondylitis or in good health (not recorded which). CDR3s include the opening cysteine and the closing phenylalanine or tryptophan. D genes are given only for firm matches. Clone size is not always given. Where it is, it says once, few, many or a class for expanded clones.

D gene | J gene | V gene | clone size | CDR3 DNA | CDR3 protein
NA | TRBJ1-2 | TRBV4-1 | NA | TGCGCCAGCAGCCAAGAGACCGTATATGGCTACACCTTC | CASSQETVYGYTF
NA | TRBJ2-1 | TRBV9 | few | TGTGCCAGCAGCCCGTGGGGGAGTTGGGATGAGCAGTTCTTC | CASSPWGSWDEQFF
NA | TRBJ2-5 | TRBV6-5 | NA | TGTGCCAGCAGTTACGGGGACCTACAAGAGACCCAGTACTTC | CASSYGDLQETQYF
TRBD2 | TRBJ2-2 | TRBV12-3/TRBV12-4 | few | TGTGCCAGCACGATCTCCGGGACTAGCGGGAGGTCGACGAACACCGGGGAGCTGTTTTTT | CASTISGTSGRSTNTGELFF
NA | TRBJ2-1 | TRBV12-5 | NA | TGTGCTAGTGCCCCGTTTGCCTACAATGAGCAGTTCTTC | CASAPFAYNEQFF
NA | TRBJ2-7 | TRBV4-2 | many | TGTGCCAGCAGCCAAGGGTGGGAAGGGGATAGCGAGCAGTACTTC | CASSQGWEGDSEQYF
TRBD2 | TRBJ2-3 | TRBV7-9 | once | TGTGCCAGCAGCCCTAGCGGGAGCTCAGATACGCAGTATTTT | CASSPSGSSDTQYF
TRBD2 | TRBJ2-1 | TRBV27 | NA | TGTGCCAGCAGTTTCTCCGCGGGAGTATATAATGAGCAGTTCTTC | CASSFSAGVYNEQFF
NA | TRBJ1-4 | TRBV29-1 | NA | TGCAGCGTCAAGAGCACGGCTAATGAAAAACTGTTTTTT | CSVKSTANEKLFF
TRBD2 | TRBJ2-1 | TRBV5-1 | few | TGCGCCAGCAGCTTGTTAGCGGGAGCTGAGCAGTTCTTC | CASSLLAGAEQFF
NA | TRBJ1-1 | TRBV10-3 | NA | TGTGCCATCAACCCGGGACTTCTTCCGGGGAGCACTGAAGCTTTCTTT | CAINPGLLPGSTEAFF
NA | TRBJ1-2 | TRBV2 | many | TGTGCCAGCAGTGACGGGACGGTCTATGGCTACACCTTC | CASSDGTVYGYTF
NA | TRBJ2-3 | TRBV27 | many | TGTGCCAGGATGGGGGAAGACACAGATACGCAGTATTTT | CARMGEDTDTQYF
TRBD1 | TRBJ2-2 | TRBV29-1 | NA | TGCAGCGTTGAAGTTGGACAGGGGTCGGCCGGGGAGCTGTTTTTT | CSVEVGQGSAGELFF
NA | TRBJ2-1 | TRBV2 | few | TGTGCCAGCAGTGACCCCGCATTGATGGGCAATGAGCAGTTCTTC | CASSDPALMGNEQFF
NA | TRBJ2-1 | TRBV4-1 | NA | TGCGCCAGCAGCCAGGGGGTCGTCAATGAGCAGTTCTTC | CASSQGVVNEQFF
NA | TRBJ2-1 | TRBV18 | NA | TGTGCCAGCATAGGGACAGCGGGCTACAATGAGCAGTTCTTC | CASIGTAGYNEQFF
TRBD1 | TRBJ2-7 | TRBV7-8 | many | TGTGCCAGCAGTTTTGACAGGGGCCTCCTCTCCTACGAGCAGTACTTC | CASSFDRGLLSYEQYF